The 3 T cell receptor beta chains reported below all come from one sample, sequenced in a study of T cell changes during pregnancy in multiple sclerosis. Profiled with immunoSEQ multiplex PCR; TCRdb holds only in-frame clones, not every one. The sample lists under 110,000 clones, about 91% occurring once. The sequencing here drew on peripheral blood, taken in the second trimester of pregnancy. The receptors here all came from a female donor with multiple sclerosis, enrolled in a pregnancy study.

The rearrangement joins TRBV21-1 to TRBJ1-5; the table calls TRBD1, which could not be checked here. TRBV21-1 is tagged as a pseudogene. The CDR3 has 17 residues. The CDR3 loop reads CASSRKVQGDSNQPQHF. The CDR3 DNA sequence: TGTGCCAGCAGCAGAAAGGTCCAGGGGGATAGCAATCAGCCCCAGCATTTT.

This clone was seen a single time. The CDR3 sequence is CASSVDGGGGYTF. The CDR3 DNA sequence: TGTGCCAGCAGCGTAGACGGGGGTGGCGGCTACACCTTC. The chain uses TRBV9 and TRBJ1-2; perhaps TRBD1 as D (5 bases). Germline-derived CDR1 and CDR2 are SGDLS and YYNGEE. This CDR3 has 13 amino acids. Trimming took off 0 bases at V and 8 bases at J, with 11 bases between the two ends. Full variable domain (rest looked up from reference TRBV9 and TRBJ1-2): DSGVTQTPKHLITATGQRVTLRCSPRSGDLSVYWYQQSLDQGLQFLIQYYNGEERAKGNILERFSAQQFPDLHSELNLSSLELGDSALYFCASSVDGGGGYTFGSGTRLTVV.

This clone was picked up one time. The CDR3 nucleotides are TGTGCCAGCACCCCTGTGGCTAGCGCTTCCCCCTACGAGCAGTACTTC. Its translation: CASTPVASASPYEQYF. The chain employs TRBV5-4 and TRBJ2-7, with a tentative D call TRBD2 (6 bases). V lost 6 bases to trimming and J lost 2 bases, with 21 bases between them. Germline V CDR1 and CDR2: SGHNT, YYREEE (reference sequence). The CDR3 runs to 16 residues.